Below, 5 T cell receptor beta chains from the same sample are listed, as sequenced in a study of blood T cell repertoires in COVID-19. Assay used: immunoSEQ multiplex PCR; TCRdb lists only in-frame clones, some missing. The sample has some 240,000 clones; around 90% are singletons. The specimen sequenced was peripheral blood. Source of these receptors: a woman aged 55-69 years with COVID-19, enrolled during active disease.

This CDR3 is CASSQDGGRGREQYF. CDR3 sequence (DNA): TGTGCCAGCAGCCAAGATGGGGGCAGGGGGCGAGAGCAGTACTTC. The chain combines TRBV3-1 (or the pseudogene TRBV3-2) with TRBJ2-7; 8 bases match TRBD1. The CDR3 covers 15 residues. The germline gives CDR1 LGHDT, CDR2 YNNKEL (reference sequence). V was pared by 0 bases and J by 7 bases, with 8 bases of the junction left unmatched.

The chain recombines TRBV6-5 with TRBJ1-2; 7 positions match TRBD1. The germline gives CDR1 MNHEY, CDR2 SVGAGI. This CDR3 is built from 14 residues. With 6 bases clipped from V and 5 bases from J, the junction kept 9 bases outside the gene matches. The CDR3 DNA reads as TGTGCCAGCAGCACCCAGGGGGACAGTTATGGCTACACCTTC. This gives the protein CASSTQGDSYGYTF.

The chain links TRBV6-5 to TRBJ2-7; 7 bases map to TRBD1. Trimming removed 1 base from V and 0 bases from J; junction bases left unmatched: 3. The CDR3 totals 15 residues. Germline-derived CDR1 and CDR2 are MNHEY and SVGAGI. The CDR3 region has the DNA TGTGCCAGCAGTTACTACCGGGACAGCTCCTACGAGCAGTACTTC. This codes for CASSYYRDSSYEQYF.

This chain links TRBV20-1 with TRBJ1-5; D is possibly TRBD1 (5 bases). The CDR3 has 13 residues. Germline values: CDR1 DFQATT, CDR2 SNEGSKA (reference sequence). V was pared by 3 bases and J by 6 bases, with 12 bases between. CDR3 protein: CSASLGVSQPQHF. The CDR3 bases are TGCAGTGCTAGTCTAGGGGTTAGTCAGCCCCAGCATTTT.

The rearrangement uses TRBV5-6 and TRBJ1-3; 8 bases agree with TRBD1. Germline values: CDR1 SGHDT, CDR2 YYEEEE. The V and J ends lost 6 bases and 2 bases, in that order; junction bases with no gene match: 10. The CDR3 is 16 residues long. The CDR3 DNA follows: TGTGCCAGCACCACCAGGGGGCACGCTGCTGGAAACACCATATATTTT. Amino acid sequence: CASTTRGHAAGNTIYF.